These 16 T cell receptor beta chains share one sample of origin, sequenced in a study of shared clonotypes between healthy human individuals (dated by TCRdb to about 2020). CD8 naive samples were obtained by positive selection for CCR7 among CD45RO-negative cells, yielding a CD45RA+CCR7+ population from which TemRA cells were excluded. Libraries were prepared through the immunoSEQ multiplex PCR assay. TCRdb holds this immuneACCESS table with in-frame rearrangements only. Some clones are missing; in checked studies, unresolved V genes explain under half, and the rest has no known cause. For this sample there are some 1,900,000 clones; about 95% appear just once. Of the sample, roughly 1% falls within the top ten clones. Sequences were obtained from naive CD8+ T cells sorted from blood. The sample's cell subset or site label, in plain terms: CD45RA+CCR7+. All receptors derive from a young man in good health.

As to this clone: The sample holds other DNA sequences that translate to the same CDR3. The chain uses TRBV6-5 and TRBJ2-7, with TRBD1 identical over 7 bases. The germline CDR1 and CDR2 sequences are MNHEY and SVGAGI. The CDR3 is 15 amino acids. With V trimmed by 0 bases and J by 4 bases, 6 bases remained unmatched. This chain's CDR3 is CASSYSRDSSYEQYF. CDR3 in DNA: TGTGCCAGCAGTTACTCCCGGGACAGCTCTTACGAGCAGTACTTC.

The chain links TRBV5-4 to TRBJ1-1; D not resolved. The CDR3 extends over 14 amino acids. The germline gives CDR1 SGHNT, CDR2 YYREEE (reference sequence). Trimming left V 2 bases short and J 1 base short, with 9 bases between. This CDR3 reads CASSFGRGNTEAFF. DNA of the CDR3: TGTGCCAGCAGCTTTGGGAGAGGGAACACTGAAGCTTTCTTT. Looking up the rest from reference TRBV5-4 and TRBJ1-1 gives the full variable domain: ETGVTQSPTHLIKTRGQQVTLRCSSQSGHNTVSWYQQALGQGPQFIFQYYREEENGRGNFPPRFSGLQFPNYSSELNVNALELDDSALYLCASSFGRGNTEAFFGQGTRLTVV.

The V and J genes are TRBV5-6 and TRBJ2-3; D possibly uses TRBD1 or TRBD2 (5 bases each). The V end was cut by 4 bases, the J end by 2 bases, with 8 bases between. This CDR3 is 13 amino acids long. In germline, CDR1 is SGHDT, CDR2 YYEEEE. The CDR3 spells CASSPGTTDTQYF. Here the CDR3 DNA reads TGTGCCAGCAGCCCTGGGACCACAGATACGCAGTATTTT.

The genes are TRBV6-6 and TRBJ2-3; 13 nucleotides match TRBD2. From germline, CDR1 is MNHNY and CDR2 SVGAGI (reference sequence). The CDR3 spans 15 residues. J was trimmed by 5 bases and V by 6 bases; bases with no gene match: 5. The CDR3 DNA sequence: TGTGCCAGCAGGGGACTAGCGGGGACAAGAGATACGCAGTATTTT. It is translated as CASRGLAGTRDTQYF.

Turning to this clone: Other nucleotide sequences from this sample produce the same CDR3. The chain combines TRBV29-1 with TRBJ2-7; 8 nucleotides align to TRBD1. The CDR3 totals 13 residues. Germline V gene data show CDR1 as SQVTM and CDR2 as ANQGSEA. After removal of 4 bases from V and 2 bases from J, the junction contained 4 bases not matched to a gene. The CDR3 spells CSVVGTGTYEQYF. DNA of the CDR3: TGCAGCGTTGTTGGGACAGGAACCTACGAGCAGTACTTC.

Notes on this clone: The sample has other DNA sequences that encode this CDR3 too. The rearrangement uses TRBV27 and TRBJ2-7, with D maybe TRBD2 (5 bases). Germline values: CDR1 MNHEY, CDR2 SMNVEV (reference sequence). V was pared by 3 bases and J by 0 bases, with 12 bases between. The CDR3 is 15 amino acids. The CDR3 nucleotides read TGTGCCAGCAGTTTTGAGGGCGTAAGCTCCTACGAGCAGTACTTC. This codes for CASSFEGVSSYEQYF.

As to this clone: This CDR3 is also generated by other DNA sequences in the sample. This rearrangement joins TRBV30 to TRBJ1-1; 7 bases map to TRBD1. Germline V gene lookup returns CDR1 GTSNPN and CDR2 SVGIG (reference sequence). This CDR3 is 13 amino acids long. The J segment lost 4 bases and the V segment lost 2 bases, leaving 4 bases of the junction unmatched. CDR3 DNA: TGTGCCTGGAGTCTCCAGGGGGGCACTGAAGCTTTCTTT. It encodes CAWSLQGGTEAFF.

The chain is built from TRBV28 and TRBJ1-2; 12 nucleotides line up with TRBD1. The CDR3 sequence is 19 residues long. Germline CDR1 and CDR2: MDHEN and SYDVKM. V dropped 1 base and J dropped 5; count of bases not matched to a gene: 14. CDR3 nucleotides: TGTGCCAGCAGTTTATCTCGGGGGACAGGGGGCTTGAAAGGGTATGGCTACACCTTC. Protein product: CASSLSRGTGGLKGYGYTF.

The chain uses TRBV2 and TRBJ2-3, with D unresolved. Trimming took off 7 bases at V and 0 bases at J, with 23 bases between the two ends. Germline CDR1 reads SNHLY; CDR2 reads FYNNEI. The CDR3 contains 18 residues. The CDR3 sequence is CASTLQDASRLSTDTQYF. CDR3 sequence (DNA): TGTGCCAGCACTCTTCAGGACGCCTCTCGGCTTAGCACAGATACGCAGTATTTT.

The chain employs TRBV14 and TRBJ2-1; 10 bases fit TRBD2. V gave up 3 bases and J gave up 1 base; unmatched junction bases: 0. Per the germline V gene, CDR1 is SGHDN and CDR2 is FVKESK. CDR3 size: 15 residues. Here the CDR3 DNA reads TGTGCCAGCAGCCAGACTAGCGGGTCCTACAATGAGCAGTTCTTC. It specifies CASSQTSGSYNEQFF. The whole variable domain, filled in from reference TRBV14 and TRBJ2-1, reads EAGVTQFPSHSVIEKGQTVTLRCDPISGHDNLYWYRRVMGKEIKFLLHFVKESKQDESGMPNNRFLAERTGGTYSTLKVQPAELEDSGVYFCASSQTSGSYNEQFFGPGTRLTVL.

Here the CDR3 DNA reads TGCAGTGCTAGAGGGGGATTTGAAGCTTTCTTT. It translates to CSARGGFEAFF. This sequence joins TRBV20-1 and TRBJ1-1; D is unclear. This CDR3 contains 11 residues. Germline CDR1 reads DFQATT; CDR2 reads SNEGSKA (reference sequence). Trimming left V 1 base short and J 7 bases short, with 7 bases between.

This chain connects TRBV15 to TRBJ2-5; 8 nucleotides agree with TRBD1. V lost 5 bases to trimming and J lost 4 bases; unmatched junction nucleotides: 9. Per the germline V gene, CDR1 is LNHNV and CDR2 is YYDKDF (reference sequence). CDR3 length: 15 amino acids. Written as DNA, the CDR3 is TGTGCCACCAGCCCAGGGGGCGGGGTGGGAGAGACCCAGTACTTC. Residues: CATSPGGGVGETQYF.

This chain uses TRBV19 with TRBJ1-2; 8 bases agree with TRBD1. The germline gives CDR1 LNHDA, CDR2 SQIVND (reference sequence). Unmatched junction bases numbered 4, after V lost 1 base and J lost 6 bases. This CDR3 has 14 residues. CDR3 sequence reads: CASSIGTGGNGYTF. For the CDR3, the DNA is TGTGCCAGTAGTATAGGTACAGGGGGAAATGGCTACACCTTC.

The rearrangement joins TRBV4-3 to TRBJ2-5; D gene ambiguous. This CDR3 is 17 amino acids long. Trimming shortened V by 2 bases and J by 0 bases, and 16 bases separated the two germline ends. Germline CDR1 and CDR2: LGHNA and YSLEER. CDR3 bases: TGCGCCAGCAGCCAAACTACGGGCCAGATGTACCAAGAGACCCAGTACTTC. It encodes CASSQTTGQMYQETQYF.

The rearrangement links TRBV6-6 to TRBJ1-2; D not certain. The CDR3 has 10 amino acids. V lost 3 bases and J 6 bases, leaving 2 bases between the germline ends. CDR1 MNHNY and CDR2 SVGAGI come from the germline V gene (reference sequence). The CDR3 coding sequence is TGTGCCAGCAGTTATGATGGCTACACCTTC. It codes for CASSYDGYTF.

The chain uses TRBV18 and TRBJ2-7, with D hard to call. The germline V gene has CDR1 KGHSH and CDR2 LQKENI. The CDR3 is 15 residues long. V was trimmed by 2 bases and J by 1 base, leaving 12 bases between them. The CDR3 DNA is TGTGCCAGCTCACCAGAAGACGTATCGTCCTACGAGCAGTACTTC. This translates into CASSPEDVSSYEQYF.